This TCR beta chain was captured by sequencing in a study of blood T cell repertoires in COVID-19. Study at large: Samples representing acute and convalescent COVID-19 were sourced from the United States, Italy and Spain. The cDNA or gDNA used as material had been derived from T cells, B-cell-depleted T cells, or PBMCs.

The length of the CDR3 is 12 residues. In germline, CDR1 is MGHDK, CDR2 SYGVNS. V lost 5 bases and J lost 5, with 10 bases in between. Methods used by the authors: Counts of nucleated cells, estimated from reference gene primer amplification, were obtained. Clones were read by immunoSEQ multiplex PCR, and TCRdb kept only the in-frame ones, dropping some. From that table come the V and J calls and clone size; the DNA was used to work out D and trimming. Of more than 45,000 clones in the sample, approximately 86% are singletons; the top ten hold under 25%. Seattle patient enrollment occurred during active infection, with longitudinal follow-up thereafter.

Material for sequencing was peripheral blood. This chain links TRBV25-1 with TRBJ2-7; no clear D. The origin of this receptor is an elderly woman with COVID-19, enrolled during active disease. This CDR3 reads CASSPKSHEQYF. The CDR3 region has the DNA TGTGCCAGCAGTCCCAAAAGCCACGAGCAGTACTTC.